Shown below are 2 T cell receptor beta chains from a single sample sequenced in a study of T cell repertoires in cytomegalovirus infection. These TCRs are of unknown antigen specificity. TCRdb re-called the reads with MiXCR, one entry per CDR3 protein. Of around 100,000 distinct CDR3 sequences listed, about 9.4% are singletons. The sample taken for sequencing was PBMCs, sequenced either directly or after in vitro stimulation (not recorded which). These receptors were collected from a human donor in good health (CMV status not recorded). Some clones in this sample may be carry-over from other donors' samples.

This clonotype was found many times. This chain joins TRBV4-1 and TRBJ1-5; tentative D call: TRBD1 (6 bases). Trimming removed 0 bases at V and 0 bases at J, with 21 bases between. This CDR3 has 20 residues. Per the germline V gene, CDR1 is MGHRA and CDR2 is YSYEKL. DNA of the CDR3: TGCGCCAGCAGCCAAGATCTCCGGGACACGGGGGTCTATAGCAATCAGCCCCAGCATTTT. It is translated as CASSQDLRDTGVYSNQPQHF.

This clonotype was observed many times. The chain uses TRBV7-6 and TRBJ2-1, with 7 bases aligning to TRBD2. After removal of 4 bases from V and 7 bases from J, the junction contained 1 base not matched to a gene. The CDR3 consists of 12 residues. Germline V gene sequence: CDR1 SGHVS, CDR2 FNYEAQ. This CDR3 reads CASSYGGNEQFF. DNA for the CDR3: TGTGCCAGCAGCTACGGGGGGAATGAGCAGTTCTTC.